This TCR beta chain was recorded in a study of cytomegalovirus exposure and HLA in healthy donors. Broader study findings: Cytomegalovirus status was reportedly diagnosed by the classifier with high specificity and sensitivity. The investigators catalogued 164 TCR beta chains as cytomegalovirus-associated. Rarity characterized most TCR sequences, yet some public TCRs appeared in many donors.

These donors were members of the roughly 120-subject validation cohort, a group separate from the roughly 670-subject first cohort. Note on this clone: Its antigen is as yet unknown.

Libraries were prepared by immunoSEQ multiplex PCR; TCRdb keeps only in-frame clonotypes and omits some of them. Here the sample spans 150,000 to 200,000 clones, approximately 86% being singletons. V lost 0 bases and J lost 4, with 13 bases in between. Germline V gene data show CDR1 as LNHDA and CDR2 as SQIVND (reference sequence). The CDR3 contains 15 residues. The sequence was obtained from a man younger than 35 in good health and CMV-seropositive. The chain uses TRBV19 and TRBJ2-7; D not resolved. The sequenced sample consisted of PBMCs. The CDR3 loop reads CASSIDHGSSYEQYF. The CDR3 bases are TGTGCCAGTAGTATAGATCATGGCAGTTCGTACGAGCAGTACTTC.